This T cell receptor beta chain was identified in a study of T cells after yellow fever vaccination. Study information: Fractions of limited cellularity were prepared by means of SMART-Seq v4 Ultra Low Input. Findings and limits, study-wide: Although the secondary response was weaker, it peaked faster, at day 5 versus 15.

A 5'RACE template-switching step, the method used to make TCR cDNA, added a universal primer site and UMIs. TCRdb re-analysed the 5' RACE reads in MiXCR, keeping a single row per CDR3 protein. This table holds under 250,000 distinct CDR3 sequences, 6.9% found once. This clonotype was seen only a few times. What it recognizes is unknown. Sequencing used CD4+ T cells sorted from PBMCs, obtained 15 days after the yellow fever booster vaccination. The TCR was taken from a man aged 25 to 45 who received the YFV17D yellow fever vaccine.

The CDR3: CASSSRTSGGGNEQFF. The CDR3 region has the DNA TGCGCCAGCAGCTCCCGGACTAGCGGGGGGGGCAATGAGCAGTTCTTC. The V gene is TRBV5-1, the J gene TRBJ2-1; 15 positions match TRBD2. Looked up from germline, CDR1 is SGHRS and CDR2 is YFSETQ. J lost 6 bases, V lost 3 bases, and 4 bases had no gene match. This CDR3 spans 16 amino acids. Variable domain in full (rest from reference TRBV5-1 and TRBJ2-1): KAGVTQTPRYLIKTRGQQVTLSCSPISGHRSVSWYQQTPGQGLQFLFEYFSETQRNKGNFPGRFSGRQFSNSRSEMNVSTLELGDSALYLCASSSRTSGGGNEQFFGPGTRLTVL.